The 27 T cell receptor beta chains in this list originate from one sample, sequenced in a study of tumor-infiltrating lymphocytes in primary liver carcinoma. Bulk tissue was left unsorted, and RNA and DNA were co-extracted from approximately 20-30 mg of it. Starting from around 510 ng of total RNA, TCR beta cDNA was produced with a primer in the constant region. Library construction for TCR beta comprised three nested multiplex PCR rounds performed with slightly modified ARM-PCR. The first two PCR rounds used TRBV1-TRBV30 primers with a Cbeta primer, approximately 9 cycles each. From the multiplex PCR reads, TCRdb called clonotypes with MiXCR, one entry per CDR3 protein. This sample carries tens of thousands of distinct CDR3 sequences, over 65% of them seen once, and the ten largest clones take around 23%. Specimen: liver tumor tissue from sampling region 2. The subset denotes: tumor region T2, inferior pole. These receptor sequences come from a man in his forties with primary liver carcinoma and hepatitis B virus infection.

Note on this clonotype: One end of the junction is discordant with germline, which a read error may explain. The V and J genes are TRBV12-3 or TRBV12-4 and TRBJ2-7; D unresolved. This CDR3 has 14 residues. CDR3 loop: CASSMYPSSYEQCF. The CDR3 bases are TGTGCCAGCAGCATGTACCCGAGCTCCTACGAGCAGTGCTTC.

The rearrangement links TRBV28 to TRBJ2-7; D remains unclear. Germline loops: CDR1 MDHEN, CDR2 SYDVKM. Trimming shortened V by 4 bases and J by 4 bases, and 20 bases separated the two germline ends. The CDR3 is 16 residues long. The CDR3 loop is CASSSPSGKVRYEQYF. The CDR3 nucleotides read TGTGCCAGCAGTTCCCCCAGTGGGAAGGTACGGTACGAGCAGTACTTC.

This clonotype was recorded only once. A read error may explain this, as a much larger clone is one base away. V gene TRBV7-8 combines with J gene TRBJ1-4, with unresolved D. Trimming cost V 4 bases and J 5 bases, with 17 bases left between them. Germline CDR1 reads SGHVS; CDR2 reads FQNEAQ. CDR3 size: 16 residues. In nucleotides, the CDR3 is TGTGCCAGCAGCTCATCCTGGGATTGGCAAAATGAAAAACTGTTTTTT. This translates into CASSSSWDWQNEKLFF.

The chain couples TRBV6-1 to TRBJ2-2; D is perhaps TRBD2 (7 bases). V shed 6 bases and J shed 6 bases, with 17 bases lying between them. Germline V gene sequence: CDR1 MNHNS, CDR2 SASEGT. The CDR3 runs 15 residues. CDR3 loop: CASSSGGAPAGELFF. The CDR3, as DNA: TGTGCCAGCAGCAGTGGGGGGGCCCCGGCCGGGGAGCTGTTTTTT.

A remark on this clonotype: Because it lacks the conserved phenylalanine or tryptophan at the end, this CDR3 is likely a read error. V and J are TRBV6-2 or TRBV6-3 and TRBJ2-1, with D perhaps TRBD1 or TRBD2 (5 bases each). There are 14 residues in the CDR3. The V gene's germline CDR1 is MNHEY and CDR2 SVGEGT. DNA of the CDR3: TGTGCGAGCAGTACCGGGACCTCCTACAATGAGCAGTTCTTA. Translation: CASSTGTSYNEQFL.

As to this clonotype: At one of its ends the junction is not consistent with the germline gene, which may arise from a read error. This chain links TRBV30 with TRBJ2-3; no definite D call. Germline V gene sequence: CDR1 GTSNPN, CDR2 SVGIG (reference sequence). The CDR3 sequence is 13 residues long. CDR3 loop: CVWSSQPPYTQYF. The DNA for the CDR3 is TGTGTCTGGAGTTCCCAACCCCCATATACGCAGTATTTT.

Comment on this clonotype: The junction differs from germline at one of its ends, possibly a read error. V gene TRBV4-1 combines with J gene TRBJ2-7; D gene ambiguous. Germline V lookup: CDR1 MGHRA, CDR2 YSYEKL. This CDR3 comprises 16 residues. CDR3 loop: CASSQALRTAAYEQYF. DNA of the CDR3: TGCGCCAGTAGCCAGGCCCTCAGGACGGCAGCCTACGAGCAGTACTTC.

A remark on this clonotype: The conserved phenylalanine or tryptophan is not found at the CDR3 terminus, so this likely reflects a read error. Because the CDR3's place on the DNA is in doubt, the DNA is left out and the CDR3 is given as listed by TCRdb. CDR3 in amino acids: CSSSPGTRLDTEYS. The chain is built from TRBV11-2 and TRBJ2-3; the table's TRBD2 call for D was not verified on the DNA. CDR1 and CDR2 from the germline V gene are SGHAT and FQNNGV. Including both end residues, the CDR3 is 14 amino acids long.

V gene TRBV29-1 combines with J gene TRBJ2-2; D assignment may be TRBD1 or TRBD2 (6 bases each). The V end was cut by 6 bases, the J end by 12 bases, with 17 bases between. This CDR3 spans 12 amino acids. CDR1 is SQVTM, CDR2 ANQGSEA, per germline. The CDR3 loop is CSVKGGKGKLFF. The CDR3, as DNA: TGCAGCGTCAAGGGGGGAAAAGGGAAGCTGTTTTTT.

As regards this clonotype: The germline gene is not matched at one end of the junction; a read error may be the cause. V and J are TRBV5-5 and TRBJ1-1, with D perhaps TRBD1 (5 bases). Germline CDR1 and CDR2: SGHKS and YYEKEE (reference sequence). CDR3 length: 15 amino acids. The CDR3 protein is CVSSLVGGASTEAFF. The CDR3 DNA reads TGTGTCAGCAGCTTGGTCGGGGGAGCGAGCACTGAAGCTTTCTTT.

Details on this clonotype: One end of the junction varies from germline; a read error may be responsible. The chain uses TRBV12-3 or TRBV12-4 and TRBJ1-1; D is possibly TRBD1 (6 bases). The CDR3 has 14 amino acids. CDR3 coding DNA: TGTGCCAGCAGTCTACAGGGTCAGGACACTGAAGTTTTCTTT. Translation gives CASSLQGQDTEVFF.

This clonotype was recorded once. A read error is likely, as this CDR3 ends without the conserved phenylalanine or tryptophan. V and J are TRBV29-1 and TRBJ1-2; 8 bases map to TRBD1. CDR1 and CDR2 from the germline V gene are SQVTM and ANQGSEA. V trimming: 4 bases; J trimming: 9 bases; junction bases outside the gene matches: 13. The CDR3 totals 14 residues. The CDR3 bases are TGCAGCGTTGCTCGGACAGGGCTTGATGCTTGCTACACCTCC. As protein: CSVARTGLDACYTS.

The chain joins TRBV5-1 to TRBJ2-5, with D unclear. CDR3 length: 12 residues. Germline CDR1 SGHRS, CDR2 YFSETQ. The ends were cut back, 0 bases at V and 11 bases at J, with 11 bases in the middle. CDR3 DNA sequence: TGCGCCAGCAGCTTGGGACAAGAGGCTCAGTACTTC. This codes for CASSLGQEAQYF.

Points on this clonotype: One junction end disagrees with the germline gene, perhaps due to a read error. This chain links TRBV11-2 with TRBJ2-2; perhaps TRBD2 as D (5 bases). Germline loops: CDR1 SGHAT, CDR2 FQNNGV. The CDR3 runs to 13 residues. The CDR3 here is CASILELIGELLF. CDR3 nucleotide sequence: TGTGCCAGTATCTTAGAGCTTATCGGGGAGCTGTTATTT.

As for this clonotype: The junction differs from germline at one of its ends, possibly a read error. The gene calls are TRBV12-3 or TRBV12-4 and TRBJ2-1; TRBD2 agrees at 8 bases. The length of the CDR3 is 15 residues. The CDR3: CASSYGGGNYNEHFF. The CDR3 coding sequence is TGTGCCAGCAGTTATGGCGGGGGGAACTACAATGAGCATTTCTTC.

Remarks on this clonotype: The junction departs from germline at one end; a sequencing error may be responsible. This rearrangement joins TRBV11-2 to TRBJ2-7; D is possibly TRBD2 (8 bases). This CDR3 comprises 15 residues. Germline CDR1 is SGHAT and CDR2 is FQNNGV. The CDR3 loop reads CAGSQYSGGGYDKYF. In DNA, the CDR3 is TGTGCCGGCAGCCAATATTCGGGAGGGGGCTACGACAAGTACTTC.

This clonotype was seen at least ten times. The V and J genes are TRBV10-2 and TRBJ2-7; tentative D call: TRBD1 (6 bases). Trimming took off 7 bases at V and 2 bases at J, with 15 bases between the two ends. CDR3 length equals 14 residues. The germline V gene has CDR1 WSHSY and CDR2 SAAADI. CDR3: CASTAQGPPYEQYF. The CDR3 DNA is TGCGCCAGCACTGCACAGGGTCCCCCCTACGAGCAGTACTTC.

With respect to this clonotype: One base away lies a much larger clone, so this may be a sequencing read error. The CDR3 coding sequence is TGCGCCTGCAGCTTGGAGGAAATTCGGGGGAGCCAAGAGACCCAGTACTTC. Translation: CACSLEEIRGSQETQYF. This chain joins TRBV5-1 and TRBJ2-5; a possible D gene is TRBD2 (6 bases). Germline CDR1 reads SGHRS; CDR2 reads YFSETQ. This CDR3 is built from 17 residues. The full variable domain, in which reference TRBV5-1 and TRBJ2-5 provide the parts outside the CDR3, is KAGVTQTPRYLIKTRGQQVTLSCSPISGHRSVSWYQQTPGQGLQFLFEYFSETQRNKGNFPGRFSGRQFSNSRSEMNVSTLELGDSALYLCACSLEEIRGSQETQYFGPGTRLLVL.

To note about this clonotype: The CDR3 end shows no conserved phenylalanine or tryptophan, and so a read error is likely. The chain links TRBV12-3 or TRBV12-4 to TRBJ1-1; D not resolved. The CDR3 totals 15 residues. Trimming stripped 0 bases from V and 1 base from J, with 9 bases between. Here the CDR3 DNA reads TGTGCCAGCAGTTTAGCTCTGGCAGCGAACACTGAAGCTTTCTCT. It is translated as CASSLALAANTEAFS.

By sample fraction, this clonotype is large. The gene calls are TRBV4-1 and TRBJ1-2, with unresolved D. The CDR3 covers 9 residues. The germline gives CDR1 MGHRA, CDR2 YSYEKL. The V gene lost 7 bases and the J gene lost 8 bases, with 5 bases spanning the gap. CDR3 region: CASKPGYTF. The CDR3 region has the DNA TGCGCCAGCAAACCGGGCTACACCTTC.

The chain is built from TRBV6-5 and TRBJ2-1; D perhaps matches TRBD2 (6 bases). Trimming pared 6 bases from V and 4 bases from J, leaving 19 bases between. The CDR3 extends over 16 amino acids. Germline values: CDR1 MNHEY, CDR2 SVGAGI. DNA for the CDR3: TGTGCCAGCAGCCCGCGGGGAAGGCTCCGTTACAATGAGCAGTTCTTC. The encoded protein is CASSPRGRLRYNEQFF.

At least ten counts were recorded for this clonotype. This sequence joins TRBV28 and TRBJ2-1; TRBD1 matches 12 bases. CDR3 length: 15 amino acids. V shed 4 bases, J shed 9 bases, and the junction held 7 bases outside the gene matches. Germline loops: CDR1 MDHEN, CDR2 SYDVKM. Here the CDR3 reads CASSSPGQGAGEQFF. Written as DNA, the CDR3 is TGTGCCAGCAGTTCCCCGGGACAGGGGGCTGGTGAGCAGTTCTTC. Complete variable domain (other parts from reference TRBV28 and TRBJ2-1): DVKVTQSSRYLVKRTGEKVFLECVQDMDHENMFWYRQDPGLGLRLIYFSYDVKMKEKGDIPEGYSVSREKKERFSLILESASTNQTSMYLCASSSPGQGAGEQFFGPGTRLTVL.

In regard to this clonotype: A junction end diverges from the germline sequence, so it may reflect a read error. V is TRBV4-1 and J is TRBJ2-2; tentative D call: TRBD2 (6 bases). This CDR3 spans 13 amino acids. From germline, CDR1 is MGHRA and CDR2 YSYEKL. The CDR3 is CASSQGQGGELSF. In DNA, the CDR3 is TGCGCTAGCAGCCAAGGTCAAGGCGGGGAGCTGTCTTTT.

In its sample, this clonotype was seen once. The conserved closing phenylalanine or tryptophan is absent in this CDR3, likely reflecting a read error. No DNA is shown, since the ends of the CDR3 on it are uncertain; the CDR3 is the one TCRdb lists. The chain employs TRBV5-1 and TRBJ1-2. The germline CDR1 and CDR2 sequences are SGHRS and YFSETQ. The CDR3 spans 15 amino acids, including both terminal residues. CDR3 amino acids: CASSLAAGANYGCTL.

This clonotype was detected only once. A junction boundary mismatches the germline segment, possibly from a read error. The chain combines TRBV6-5 with TRBJ1-1; D is undetermined. This CDR3 has 16 residues. Germline V gene sequence: CDR1 MNHEY, CDR2 SVGAGI. CDR3 sequence: CASSLGDDIRNTDAFF. The CDR3 DNA reads as TGTGCCAGCAGCCTCGGAGACGACATCAGGAACACTGATGCTTTCTTT.

Points on this clonotype: One end of the junction does not line up with germline, which may come from a read error. The chain carries TRBV5-5 and TRBJ2-5; perhaps D is TRBD1 or TRBD2 (6 bases each). The CDR3 consists of 16 residues. CDR1 and CDR2 from the germline V gene are SGHKS and YYEKEE (reference sequence). CDR3 nucleotides: TGTGCCAGCAGCTTGAGGCGCCAGGGGAGGCAAGGGACCCAGTACTTC. Translated: CASSLRRQGRQGTQYF.

To note about this clonotype: One end of the junction varies from germline; a read error may be responsible. The chain links TRBV4-1 to TRBJ2-1; 13 positions match TRBD2. From germline, CDR1 is MGHRA and CDR2 YSYEKL. The CDR3 is 16 amino acids. CDR3 sequence: CAGSQRLAGGDNEQFF. CDR3 bases: TGCGCCGGCAGCCAGCGACTAGCGGGGGGTGACAATGAGCAGTTCTTC.